This is a list of T cell receptor beta chains from one sample in a study of B cell selection in AIRE deficiency. Generated by immunoSEQ multiplex PCR, the TCRdb table keeps only in-frame clones and is missing some. The sample has 20,000 to 25,000 clones; 85% to 95% are singletons. Sequences were obtained from CD4+CD25+ Tregs sorted from PBMCs. The receptors originated from a human donor in good health. Each CDR3 is given with its conserved first and last residue. The D gene is left open where the match is weak. Clone size is given for some rows only: seen once, a few or many times, or a class if the clone is expanded.

TRBV25-1	TRBJ1-4	TRBD1	-	CASIEAQGHEKLFF	TGTGCCAGCATCGAGGCACAGGGGCATGAAAAACTGTTTTTT
TRBV5-1	TRBJ2-5	-	-	CASSLGQPETQYF	TGCGCCAGCAGCTTGGGGCAGCCGGAGACCCAGTACTTC
TRBV6-5	TRBJ2-7	-	-	CASSTPDRRNEQYF	TGTGCCAGCAGTACACCGGACAGAAGGAACGAGCAGTACTTC
TRBV5-6	TRBJ2-7	TRBD2	-	CASSLSGGSYEQYF	TGTGCCAGCAGCCTAAGCGGGGGCTCCTACGAGCAGTACTTC
TRBV7-8	TRBJ1-2	-	-	CASSPQTYYGYTF	TGTGCCAGCAGCCCCCAGACCTATTATGGCTACACCTTC
TRBV6-6	TRBJ2-7	-	-	CASKEPSSEQYF	TGTGCCAGCAAAGAACCGAGTTCCGAGCAGTACTTC
TRBV6-4	TRBJ1-2	-	-	CASSDGSEGYTF	TGTGCCAGCAGTGACGGGAGTGAGGGCTACACCTTC
TRBV6-1	TRBJ1-5	TRBD1	once	CASSLDRAYQPQHF	TGTGCCAGCAGCCTCGACAGGGCGTATCAGCCCCAGCATTTT
TRBV7-9	TRBJ2-2	TRBD2	-	CATSGLAGYGTGELFF	TGTGCCACCTCGGGACTAGCGGGATATGGCACCGGGGAGCTGTTTTTT
TRBV4-1	TRBJ1-2	-	-	CASSQGRNYGYTF	TGCGCCAGCAGCCAAGGCAGAAACTATGGCTACACCTTC
TRBV18	TRBJ1-2	-	-	CASSPVPLNNYGYTF	TGTGCCAGCTCACCGGTACCACTTAACAACTATGGCTACACCTTC
TRBV5-4	TRBJ2-7	-	-	CASSLALGEQYF	TGTGCCAGCTCGTTAGCGTTGGGTGAGCAGTACTTC
TRBV4-1	TRBJ2-7	-	-	CASSQVFRRSYEQYF	TGCGCCAGCAGCCAAGTTTTCAGGAGATCCTACGAGCAGTACTTC
TRBV6-1	TRBJ2-1	-	once	CATQRMGGYYNEQFF	TGTGCCACCCAAAGGATGGGCGGCTACTACAATGAGCAGTTCTTC
TRBV6-5	TRBJ2-7	-	-	CASSYTLLGLYEQYF	TGTGCCAGCAGTTACACATTACTGGGTCTTTACGAGCAGTACTTC
TRBV5-8	TRBJ1-2	TRBD1	-	CASESTGTGGRGYTF	TGTGCCAGCGAATCCACCGGGACAGGGGGTCGAGGCTACACCTTC
TRBV6-4	TRBJ1-1	TRBD1	few	CASSLKTGTEAFF	TGTGCCAGCAGTCTCAAGACAGGGACTGAAGCTTTCTTT
TRBV7-8	TRBJ2-7	TRBD1	-	CASSLGQGALYEQYF	TGTGCCAGCAGCCTTGGACAGGGGGCGCTCTACGAGCAGTACTTC
TRBV10-2	TRBJ2-5	-	-	CASRQSNRETQYF	TGCGCCAGCAGACAGTCGAATAGGGAGACCCAGTACTTC
TRBV2	TRBJ1-5	TRBD1	-	CASSVTGWDQPQHF	TGTGCCAGCAGCGTGACAGGGTGGGATCAGCCCCAGCATTTT
TRBV19	TRBJ1-1	-	-	CASSKGGTVNTEAFF	TGTGCCAGTTCCAAAGGCGGGACGGTGAACACTGAAGCTTTCTTT
TRBV5-1	TRBJ1-1	TRBD1	-	CASSFTGVLDTEAFF	TGCGCCAGCAGCTTTACAGGGGTACTGGACACTGAAGCTTTCTTT
TRBV6-6	TRBJ1-3	-	-	CASTPYLGADGNTIYF	TGTGCCAGCACCCCTTATTTGGGGGCTGATGGAAACACCATATATTTT
TRBV19	TRBJ1-2	TRBD1	-	CASGIGQGAYGYTF	TGTGCCAGTGGAATTGGACAGGGAGCCTATGGCTACACCTTC
TRBV9	TRBJ2-1	-	once	CASSVLDERGNEQFF	TGTGCCAGCAGCGTCCTGGACGAGCGCGGCAATGAGCAGTTCTTC
TRBV18	TRBJ2-2	-	-	CASSPPWGNTGELFF	TGTGCCAGCTCACCACCCTGGGGGAACACCGGGGAGCTGTTTTTT
TRBV5-6	TRBJ1-1	-	-	CASSLWSGTEAFF	TGTGCCAGCAGCTTGTGGTCTGGCACTGAAGCTTTCTTT
TRBV9	TRBJ1-4	-	-	CASSKGPATNEKLFF	TGTGCCAGCAGCAAAGGGCCCGCAACTAATGAAAAACTGTTTTTT
TRBV2	TRBJ1-1	-	-	CASKRGNFRERSMNTEAFF	TGTGCCAGCAAACGGGGGAACTTCAGGGAAAGGAGCATGAACACTGAAGCTTTCTTT
TRBV14	TRBJ2-6	-	-	CASSRQSRANVLTF	TGTGCCAGCAGCAGACAAAGTCGGGCCAACGTCCTGACTTTC
TRBV2	TRBJ2-7	TRBD1	-	CASSTAGQGLDEQYF	TGTGCCAGCAGCACCGCGGGACAGGGGCTCGACGAGCAGTACTTC